This TCR beta chain appears in the sequencing data of a study of PD-1 and CTLA-4 blockade in melanoma. Sequencing used immunoSEQ multiplex PCR; TCRdb keeps in-frame clones, though not all of them. The data show about 30,000 clones, about 85% seen once. CDR3 length equals 15 residues. Germline V gives CDR1 SNHLY, CDR2 FYNNEI. V lost 3 bases to trimming and J lost 4 bases, with 15 bases between them. The rearrangement joins TRBV2 to TRBJ2-5, with D unresolved. Material: CD8+ T cells from peripheral blood, obtained from a patient given anti-PD-1 treatment. The sequence derives from a human donor with melanoma. CDR3 DNA: TGTGCCAGCAGTGATCTGGGTTCTAGGCGAGAGACCCAGTACTTC. This translates into CASSDLGSRRETQYF.